Below, 25 T cell receptor beta chains from the same sample are listed, as sequenced in a study of cytomegalovirus exposure and HLA in healthy donors. PCR employed 60 Vbeta and 13 Jbeta primers. Repertoires were generated with immunoSEQ multiplex PCR, while TCRdb's copy carries only in-frame clones and drops some. The sample lists about 160,000 clones, approximately 82% occurring once. The sequencing sample was made of PBMCs. The source is a man aged 50-59 years in good health and CMV-seropositive.

The rearrangement uses TRBV10-3 and TRBJ1-1; D might be TRBD1 (5 bases). The CDR3 sequence is 13 residues long. Germline CDR1 and CDR2: ENHRY and SYGVKD. The V end was cut by 7 bases, the J end by 6 bases, with 15 bases between. The CDR3, as DNA: TGTGCCATCACTGGGGGGGGGAATCCTGAAGCTTTCTTT. The encoded protein is CAITGGGNPEAFF.

This clone came up once. The chain uses TRBV19 and TRBJ1-6; D possibly corresponds to TRBD1 (5 bases). Trimming took 3 bases from V and 4 from J, leaving 7 bases between them. The length of the CDR3 is 14 residues. In germline, CDR1 is LNHDA, CDR2 SQIVND (reference sequence). The DNA of the CDR3 is TGTGCCAGTAGTATGCCAGGGTATAATTCACCCCTCCACTTT. Protein product: CASSMPGYNSPLHF.

This chain connects TRBV10-3 to TRBJ2-2, with TRBD1 identical over 10 bases. V was pared by 2 bases and J by 5 bases, with 2 bases of the junction left unmatched. The CDR3 consists of 15 residues. CDR1 is ENHRY and CDR2 is SYGVKD in the germline V gene. For the CDR3, the DNA is TGTGCCATCAGTGAGCCGGACAGGGGGACCGGGGAGCTGTTTTTT. Its translation is CAISEPDRGTGELFF.

The V and J genes are TRBV7-2 and TRBJ1-5, with D unclear. The CDR3 runs to 14 residues. Looked up from germline, CDR1 is SGHTA and CDR2 is FQGNSA. V lost 1 base, J lost 4 bases, and 8 bases lay in between. CDR3 loop: CASSLEPRNQPQHF. For the CDR3, the DNA is TGTGCCAGCAGCTTAGAGCCGAGAAATCAGCCCCAGCATTTT.

The gene calls are TRBV19 and TRBJ1-5; D is unclear. Per germline, CDR1 LNHDA and CDR2 SQIVND (reference sequence). This CDR3 has 15 residues. V dropped 1 base and J dropped 5 bases, with 12 bases sitting between them. CDR3 coding DNA: TGTGCCAGTAGTATAGGAGCGACCCTAGATCAGCCCCAGCATTTT. Its translation: CASSIGATLDQPQHF.

The chain employs TRBV7-9 and TRBJ2-3, with D possibly TRBD2 on 6 matching bases. Looked up from germline, CDR1 is SEHNR and CDR2 is FQNEAQ (reference sequence). V lost 5 bases and J 6 bases, leaving 18 bases between the germline ends. The CDR3 has 15 amino acids. CDR3 sequence (DNA): TGTGCCAGCAGCCCTCCCGGGGGTGCAACGGATACGCAGTATTTT. As protein: CASSPPGGATDTQYF.

This sequence joins TRBV5-1 and TRBJ2-3; 11 nucleotides match TRBD2. The germline gives CDR1 SGHRS, CDR2 YFSETQ. The junction had 1 base not matched to a gene; V was cut back by 1 base and J by 0 bases. This CDR3 has 16 amino acids. This chain's CDR3 is CASSLRLAGSTDTQYF. CDR3 DNA: TGCGCCAGCAGCTTGAGACTAGCGGGGAGCACAGATACGCAGTATTTT.

This sequence joins TRBV6-6 and TRBJ1-1; D not certain. Looked up from germline, CDR1 is MNHNY and CDR2 is SVGAGI (reference sequence). The V gene lost 8 bases and the J gene lost 7 bases, with 8 bases spanning the gap. The CDR3 runs 10 residues. In nucleotides, the CDR3 is TGTGCCAGCTCCCGAGATGAAGCTTTCTTT. As protein: CASSRDEAFF.

This rearrangement joins TRBV6-1 to TRBJ1-3; tentatively, D is TRBD1 (6 bases). The CDR3 sequence is 13 residues long. The V and J ends lost 7 bases and 4 bases respectively, with 11 bases between them. The germline V gene has CDR1 MNHNS and CDR2 SASEGT. CDR3: CASTGQIGNTIYF. The CDR3 region has the DNA TGTGCCAGCACTGGACAGATCGGAAACACCATATATTTT.

The chain employs TRBV18 and TRBJ1-1; perhaps TRBD1 as D (5 bases). CDR1 and CDR2 from the germline V gene are KGHSH and LQKENI. The CDR3 has 14 amino acids. V dropped 3 bases and J dropped 1 base, with 9 bases sitting between them. CDR3: CASSPAGTNTEAFF. The CDR3 DNA reads as TGTGCCAGCTCACCGGCGGGGACGAACACTGAAGCTTTCTTT.

The chain recombines TRBV4-1 with TRBJ2-2; TRBD2 matches at 10 bases. Germline CDR1 reads MGHRA; CDR2 reads YSYEKL. There are 18 residues in the CDR3. J gave up 5 bases and V 2 bases, and 11 bases lay outside the gene matches. The CDR3 DNA reads as TGCGCCAGCAGCCAACAGGTCCTAGCGGGAGATAAGACCGGGGAGCTGTTTTTT. Its protein is CASSQQVLAGDKTGELFF.

V gene TRBV27 combines with J gene TRBJ1-5; maybe TRBD1 (6 bases). Per the germline V gene, CDR1 is MNHEY and CDR2 is SMNVEV (reference sequence). V was clipped by 2 bases and J by 7 bases, with 15 bases between them. The CDR3 covers 15 residues. CDR3 region: CASSLTGTLGQPQHF. The CDR3, as DNA: TGTGCCAGCAGTTTAACCGGGACATTGGGCCAGCCCCAGCATTTT.

This clone has only one observation. This sequence joins TRBV4-2 and TRBJ2-5, with TRBD2 identical over 9 bases. The CDR3 has 17 residues. J gave up 5 bases and V 8 bases, and 18 bases lay outside the gene matches. Per the germline V gene, CDR1 is LGHNA and CDR2 is YNFKEQ. DNA for the CDR3: TGTGCCAGCCATCCGGGGTTCCAGGCGGGGGGGAAGGAGACCCAGTACTTC. It yields the protein CASHPGFQAGGKETQYF.

The rearrangement links TRBV6-5 to TRBJ1-2; maybe TRBD1 (5 bases). Trimming shortened V by 5 bases and J by 4 bases, and 17 bases separated the two germline ends. This CDR3 has 15 amino acids. CDR1 and CDR2 from the germline V gene are MNHEY and SVGAGI. CDR3 loop: CASSATNGGSYGYTF. The CDR3 region has the DNA TGTGCCAGCAGTGCAACTAATGGGGGGTCCTATGGCTACACCTTC.

This clone was seen more than once but under ten times. The J gene is TRBJ1-1, the V gene TRBV18; D perhaps matches TRBD1 (5 bases). The length of the CDR3 is 15 residues. V was pared by 4 bases and J by 6 bases, with 18 bases between. The germline CDR1 and CDR2 sequences are KGHSH and LQKENI. The CDR3, as DNA: TGTGCCAGCTCACTAGCCGCCAGGGCAATCGCTGAAGCTTTCTTT. Translating it yields CASSLAARAIAEAFF. Full variable domain (remainder filled in from reference TRBV18 and TRBJ1-1): NAGVMQNPRHLVRRRGQEARLRCSPMKGHSHVYWYRQLPEEGLKFMVYLQKENIIDESGMPKERFSAEFPKEGPSILRIQQVVRGDSAAYFCASSLAARAIAEAFFGQGTRLTVV.

In its sample, this clone was seen once. The chain combines TRBV19 with TRBJ1-2, with TRBD1 identical over 11 bases. The CDR3 loop spans 16 amino acids. Germline V lookup: CDR1 LNHDA, CDR2 SQIVND (reference sequence). With V trimmed by 3 bases and J by 6 bases, 9 bases remained unmatched. The CDR3 nucleotides read TGTGCCAGTAGTATTGGGACAGGGGGTTCCGTGGATGGCTACACCTTC. Residues: CASSIGTGGSVDGYTF.

The V call is TRBV19, the J call TRBJ1-2, with 8 bases aligning to TRBD1. Germline-derived CDR1 and CDR2 are LNHDA and SQIVND (reference sequence). This CDR3 comprises 12 residues. The V and J ends lost 4 bases and 10 bases, in that order; junction bases with no gene match: 5. CDR3 DNA: TGTGCCAGTAGTAGGTCAGGGGGCAACTACACCTTC. Its protein is CASSRSGGNYTF. Looking up the rest from reference TRBV19 and TRBJ1-2 gives the full variable domain: DGGITQSPKYLFRKEGQNVTLSCEQNLNHDAMYWYRQDPGQGLRLIYYSQIVNDFQKGDIAEGYSVSREKKESFPLTVTSAQKNPTAFYLCASSRSGGNYTFGSGTRLTVV.

This clone was counted between two and nine times. The chain couples TRBV6-5 to TRBJ2-1; D is perhaps TRBD1 (5 bases). In germline, CDR1 is MNHEY, CDR2 SVGAGI. CDR3 length equals 15 residues. V was cut by 5 bases and J by 0 bases, with 11 bases left in between. The CDR3 protein is CASSGRQLSYNEQFF. DNA for the CDR3: TGTGCCAGCAGTGGTCGACAGCTCTCCTACAATGAGCAGTTCTTC.

The rearrangement joins TRBV19 to TRBJ2-1, with D perhaps matching TRBD2 (6 bases). Germline V CDR1 and CDR2: LNHDA, SQIVND (reference sequence). The germline V and J ends were trimmed by 6 bases and 4 bases, with 19 bases remaining between them. The CDR3 loop spans 16 amino acids. The CDR3 nucleotides read TGTGCCAGTAGCCTCCGAGGGGCGGGGTCATACAATGAGCAGTTCTTC. As protein: CASSLRGAGSYNEQFF.

J is TRBJ1-2 and V is TRBV19, with TRBD1 as a possible D gene (6 bases). Per germline, CDR1 LNHDA and CDR2 SQIVND (reference sequence). CDR3 length: 14 amino acids. Trimming left V 5 bases short and J 2 bases short, with 12 bases between. DNA of the CDR3: TGTGCCAGTAGTGTAGGACAGAAGAACTATGGCTACACCTTC. Its translation is CASSVGQKNYGYTF.

The chain combines TRBV7-2 with TRBJ2-7; D is unresolved. Germline values: CDR1 SGHTA, CDR2 FQGNSA. There are 11 residues in the CDR3. The V and J ends lost 5 bases and 5 bases respectively, with 7 bases between them. CDR3 nucleotide sequence: TGTGCCAGCAGCGTTAAAAACGAGCAGTACTTC. This encodes CASSVKNEQYF.

V and J are TRBV30 and TRBJ2-6; maybe TRBD1 (5 bases). This CDR3 comprises 16 residues. Germline V gene lookup returns CDR1 GTSNPN and CDR2 SVGIG (reference sequence). V dropped 8 bases and J dropped 0 bases, with 17 bases sitting between them. The CDR3 DNA sequence: TGTGCCCGGTTGGGGCAGGCCATCTCTGGGGCCAACGTCCTGACTTTC. Translating it yields CARLGQAISGANVLTF.

The J gene is TRBJ2-1, the V gene TRBV27; 13 bases agree with TRBD2. The CDR3 loop spans 16 amino acids. The germline V gene encodes CDR1 MNHEY and CDR2 SMNVEV (reference sequence). Unmatched junction bases numbered 4, after V lost 3 bases and J lost 5 bases. The CDR3 here is CASSFLLAGGNNEQFF. The CDR3 bases are TGTGCCAGCAGTTTCTTACTAGCGGGAGGGAACAATGAGCAGTTCTTC.

The chain recombines TRBV19 with TRBJ1-2; 11 nucleotides match TRBD1. The V and J ends lost 5 bases and 2 bases, in that order; junction bases with no gene match: 10. This CDR3 is 17 amino acids long. The germline gives CDR1 LNHDA, CDR2 SQIVND (reference sequence). CDR3 nucleotide sequence: TGTGCCAGTAGTGGATACCGGACAGGGGGCCGAAACTATGGCTACACCTTC. Amino acid sequence: CASSGYRTGGRNYGYTF.

The J gene is TRBJ2-5, the V gene TRBV5-8; TRBD2 agrees at 12 bases. V dropped 5 bases and J dropped 4; count of bases not matched to a gene: 12. Germline V lookup: CDR1 SGHTS, CDR2 YDEGEE. This CDR3 contains 17 residues. The chain's CDR3 is CASSLLKTSGSRETQYF. The CDR3 region has the DNA TGTGCCAGCAGTCTTTTGAAGACTAGCGGGAGTAGAGAGACCCAGTACTTC.